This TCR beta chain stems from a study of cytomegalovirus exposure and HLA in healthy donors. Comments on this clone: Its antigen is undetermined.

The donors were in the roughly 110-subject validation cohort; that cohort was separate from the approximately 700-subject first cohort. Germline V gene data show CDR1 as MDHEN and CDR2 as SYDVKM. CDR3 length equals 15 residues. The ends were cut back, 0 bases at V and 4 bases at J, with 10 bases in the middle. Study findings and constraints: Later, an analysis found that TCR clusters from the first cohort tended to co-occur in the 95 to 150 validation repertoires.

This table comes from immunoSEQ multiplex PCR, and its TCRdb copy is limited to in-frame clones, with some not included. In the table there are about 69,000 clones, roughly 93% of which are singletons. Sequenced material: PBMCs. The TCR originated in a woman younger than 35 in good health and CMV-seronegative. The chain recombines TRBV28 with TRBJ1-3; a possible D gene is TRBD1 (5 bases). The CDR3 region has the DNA TGTGCCAGCAGTTTATGGTCAGGGTACGGAAACACCATATATTTT. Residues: CASSLWSGYGNTIYF.